Presented here are 4 T cell receptor beta chains from one specimen sequenced in a study of T-cell memory formation after mild COVID-19. TCRdb passed the 5' RACE reads through MiXCR, listing each CDR3 protein once. The sample records a few hundred thousand distinct CDR3 sequences, roughly 13% being singletons. Specimen: PBMCs or a T cell subset sorted from them (not recorded which). These receptors originate from a man between 18 and 29 years old who had mild COVID-19 (a few samples of this study predate the infection). Cell type and time point are not known.

The V and J genes are TRBV5-1 and TRBJ2-1, with D perhaps matching TRBD2 (6 bases). V dropped 3 bases and J dropped 8 bases, with 12 bases sitting between them. This CDR3 spans 13 amino acids. Per germline, CDR1 SGHRS and CDR2 YFSETQ. CDR3 bases: TGCGCCAGCAGCTCGGGGCCGGGGGATGAGCAGTTCTTC. Protein: CASSSGPGDEQFF.

The V and J genes are TRBV20-1 and TRBJ2-5, with no clear D. The CDR3 runs to 13 residues. V was shortened by 0 bases and J by 5 bases, with 10 bases between the two germline ends. The germline V gene has CDR1 DFQATT and CDR2 SNEGSKA (reference sequence). CDR3 in amino acids: CSAREALLETQYF. The CDR3 region has the DNA TGCAGTGCTAGAGAGGCGCTACTGGAGACCCAGTACTTC.

The rearrangement uses TRBV24-1 and TRBJ2-1; TRBD1 matches 7 bases. The J segment lost 10 bases and the V segment lost 2 bases, leaving 7 bases of the junction unmatched. Germline CDR1 KGHDR, CDR2 SFDVKD. The CDR3 spans 14 residues. DNA of the CDR3: TGTGCCACCAGTGATTCAGAGACAGGGATGGAGCAGTTCTTC. Translation gives CATSDSETGMEQFF.

In this sample, this clonotype turned up many times. The chain is built from TRBV9 and TRBJ1-2; 9 bases map to TRBD1. The ends lost 3 bases at V and 5 bases at J; junction bases unmatched: 8. This CDR3 region has 15 residues. Germline V lookup: CDR1 SGDLS, CDR2 YYNGEE. The CDR3 coding sequence is TGTGCCAGCAGCGCCGGGACAGGGAATCTTTATGGCTACACCTTC. The encoded protein is CASSAGTGNLYGYTF. The whole variable domain, remainder taken from reference TRBV9 and TRBJ1-2, is DSGVTQTPKHLITATGQRVTLRCSPRSGDLSVYWYQQSLDQGLQFLIQYYNGEERAKGNILERFSAQQFPDLHSELNLSSLELGDSALYFCASSAGTGNLYGYTFGSGTRLTVV.